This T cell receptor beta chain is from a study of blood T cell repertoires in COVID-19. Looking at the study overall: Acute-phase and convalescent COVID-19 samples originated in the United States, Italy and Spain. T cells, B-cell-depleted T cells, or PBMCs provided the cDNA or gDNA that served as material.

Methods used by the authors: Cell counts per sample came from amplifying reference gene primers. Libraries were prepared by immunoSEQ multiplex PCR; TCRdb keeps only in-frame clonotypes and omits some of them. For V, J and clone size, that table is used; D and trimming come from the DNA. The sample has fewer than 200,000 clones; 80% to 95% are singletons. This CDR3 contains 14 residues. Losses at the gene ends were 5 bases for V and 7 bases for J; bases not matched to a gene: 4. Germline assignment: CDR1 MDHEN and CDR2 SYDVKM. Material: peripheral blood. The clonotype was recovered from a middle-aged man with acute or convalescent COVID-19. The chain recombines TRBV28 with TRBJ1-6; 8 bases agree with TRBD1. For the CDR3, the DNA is TGTGCCAGCAGTATACAGGGGGTAAATTCACCCCTCCACTTT. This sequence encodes CASSIQGVNSPLHF.